Shown below are 5 T cell receptor beta chains from a single sample sequenced in a study of blood T cell repertoires in COVID-19. Clones were read by immunoSEQ multiplex PCR, and TCRdb kept only the in-frame ones, dropping some. The sample carries roughly 190,000 clones, around four fifths recorded once. The sequenced sample was peripheral blood. The receptors come from a woman aged 65 to 85 with COVID-19, enrolled during active disease.

The CDR3 loop is CSATEGAQGVEPQHF. In DNA form, the CDR3 reads TGCAGTGCTACTGAGGGGGCACAGGGGGTCGAGCCCCAGCATTTT. The chain combines TRBV20-1 with TRBJ1-5, with 8 bases fitting TRBD1. V lost 4 bases, J lost 8 bases, and 13 bases stayed unmatched. From germline, CDR1 is DFQATT and CDR2 SNEGSKA (reference sequence). CDR3 size: 15 residues.

The J gene is TRBJ1-2, the V gene TRBV5-6; D is ambiguous. The CDR3 is 14 residues long. V was shortened by 0 bases and J by 3 bases, with 9 bases between the two germline ends. Germline V CDR1 and CDR2: SGHDT, YYEEEE. Here the CDR3 reads CASSLVGQDYGYTF. The CDR3, as DNA: TGTGCCAGCAGCTTGGTGGGCCAGGACTATGGCTACACCTTC.

The V call is TRBV28, the J call TRBJ1-6, with 7 bases aligning to TRBD1. V lost 5 bases to trimming and J lost 10 bases; unmatched junction nucleotides: 17. The CDR3 extends over 17 amino acids. Germline lookup yields CDR1 MDHEN and CDR2 SYDVKM. The CDR3, as DNA: TGTGCCAGCAGTCCTCCCTTTTACGGACAGGCAAAGTCACCCCTCCACTTT. Translating it yields CASSPPFYGQAKSPLHF.

The J gene is TRBJ2-5, the V gene TRBV21-1; the tabulated D call, TRBD1, remains unverified against the DNA. TRBV21-1 is annotated as a pseudogene. CDR3 length: 14 residues. The CDR3 bases are TGTGCCAGCAGCAAAGGGGCGTTCCAAGAGACCCAGTACTTC. Translated: CASSKGAFQETQYF.

V and J are TRBV7-2 and TRBJ1-1, with no clear D. Trimming removed 5 bases at V and 2 bases at J, with 9 bases between. CDR1 and CDR2 from the germline V gene are SGHTA and FQGNSA. The CDR3 has 13 amino acids. The CDR3 coding sequence is TGTGCCAGCAGCACGGTCATTAACACTGAAGCTTTCTTT. Residues: CASSTVINTEAFF.